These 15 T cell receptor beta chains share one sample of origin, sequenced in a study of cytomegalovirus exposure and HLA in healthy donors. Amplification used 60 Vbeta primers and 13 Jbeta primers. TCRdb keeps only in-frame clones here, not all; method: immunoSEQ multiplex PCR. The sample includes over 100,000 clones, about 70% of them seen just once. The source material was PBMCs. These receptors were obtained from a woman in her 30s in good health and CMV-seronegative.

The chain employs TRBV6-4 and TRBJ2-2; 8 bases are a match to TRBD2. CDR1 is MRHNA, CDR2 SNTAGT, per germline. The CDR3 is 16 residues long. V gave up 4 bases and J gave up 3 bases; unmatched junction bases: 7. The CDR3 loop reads CASSAGGSYDTGELFF. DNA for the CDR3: TGTGCCAGCAGTGCGGGGGGGAGTTACGACACCGGGGAGCTGTTTTTT.

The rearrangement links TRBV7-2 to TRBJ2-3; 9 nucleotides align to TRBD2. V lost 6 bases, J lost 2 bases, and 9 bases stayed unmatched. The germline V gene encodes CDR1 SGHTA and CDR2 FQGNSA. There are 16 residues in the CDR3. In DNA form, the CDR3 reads TGTGCCAGCAGGTTACCGGGACTAGCAGTCACAGATACGCAGTATTTT. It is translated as CASRLPGLAVTDTQYF.

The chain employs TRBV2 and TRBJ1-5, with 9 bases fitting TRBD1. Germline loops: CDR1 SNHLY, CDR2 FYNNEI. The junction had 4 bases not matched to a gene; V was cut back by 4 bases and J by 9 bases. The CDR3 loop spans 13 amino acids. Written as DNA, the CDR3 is TGTGCCAGCAGTGGGACAGGGGAGAGGCCCCAGCATTTT. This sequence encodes CASSGTGERPQHF.

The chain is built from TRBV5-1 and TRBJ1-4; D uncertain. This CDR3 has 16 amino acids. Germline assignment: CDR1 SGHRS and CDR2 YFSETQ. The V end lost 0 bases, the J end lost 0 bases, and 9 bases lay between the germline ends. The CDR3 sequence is CASSLGGTATNEKLFF. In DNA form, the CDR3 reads TGCGCCAGCAGCTTGGGAGGAACTGCAACTAATGAAAAACTGTTTTTT.

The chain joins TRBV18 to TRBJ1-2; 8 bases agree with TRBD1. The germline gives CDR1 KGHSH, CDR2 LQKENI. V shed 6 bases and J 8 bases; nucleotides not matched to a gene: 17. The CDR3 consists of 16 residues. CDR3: CASSYGQGSSNGGYTF. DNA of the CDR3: TGTGCCAGCTCCTACGGACAGGGCTCTTCTAACGGGGGCTACACCTTC.

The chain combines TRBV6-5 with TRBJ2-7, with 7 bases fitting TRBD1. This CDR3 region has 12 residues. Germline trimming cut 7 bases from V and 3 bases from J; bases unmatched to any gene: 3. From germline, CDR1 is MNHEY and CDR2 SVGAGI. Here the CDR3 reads CASIGDSYEQYF. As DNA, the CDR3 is TGTGCCAGCATCGGGGACAGCTACGAGCAGTACTTC.

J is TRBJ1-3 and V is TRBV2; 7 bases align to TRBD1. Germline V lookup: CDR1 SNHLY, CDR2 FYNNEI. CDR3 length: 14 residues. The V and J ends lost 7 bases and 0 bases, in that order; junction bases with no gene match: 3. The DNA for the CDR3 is TGTGCCAGCATGAGACAGGGCTCTGGAAACACCATATATTTT. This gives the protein CASMRQGSGNTIYF.

The CDR3 spells CASSAVETQYF. Here the CDR3 DNA reads TGTGCCAGCAGTGCGGTGGAGACCCAGTACTTC. The chain couples TRBV2 to TRBJ2-5; D is unresolved. The CDR3 extends over 11 amino acids. CDR1 SNHLY and CDR2 FYNNEI come from the germline V gene. Trimming removed 4 bases from V and 5 bases from J, with 5 bases in between.

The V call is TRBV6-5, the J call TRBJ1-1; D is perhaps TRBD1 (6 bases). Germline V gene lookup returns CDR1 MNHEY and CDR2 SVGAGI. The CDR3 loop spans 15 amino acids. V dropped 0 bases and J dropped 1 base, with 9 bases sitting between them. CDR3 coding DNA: TGTGCCAGCAGTTACTCGGGCAGGGGGAACACTGAAGCTTTCTTT. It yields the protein CASSYSGRGNTEAFF.

CDR3 in amino acids: CASSPTGQGVTEAFF. CDR3 nucleotide sequence: TGTGCCAGCAGCCCTACCGGACAGGGGGTCACTGAAGCTTTCTTT. This chain links TRBV13 with TRBJ1-1; TRBD1 matches at 10 bases. In germline, CDR1 is PRHDT, CDR2 FYEKMQ (reference sequence). This CDR3 spans 15 amino acids. V gave up 5 bases and J gave up 4 bases; unmatched junction bases: 7. Full variable domain (rest looked up from reference TRBV13 and TRBJ1-1): AAGVIQSPRHLIKEKRETATLKCYPIPRHDTVYWYQQGPGQDPQFLISFYEKMQSDKGSIPDRFSAQQFSDYHSELNMSSLELGDSALYFCASSPTGQGVTEAFFGQGTRLTVV.

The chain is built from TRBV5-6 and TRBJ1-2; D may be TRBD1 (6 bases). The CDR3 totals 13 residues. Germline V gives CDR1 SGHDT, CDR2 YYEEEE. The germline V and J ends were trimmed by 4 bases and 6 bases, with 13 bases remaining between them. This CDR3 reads CASSPRTANGYTF. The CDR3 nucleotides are TGTGCCAGCAGCCCGCGGACAGCGAATGGCTACACCTTC.

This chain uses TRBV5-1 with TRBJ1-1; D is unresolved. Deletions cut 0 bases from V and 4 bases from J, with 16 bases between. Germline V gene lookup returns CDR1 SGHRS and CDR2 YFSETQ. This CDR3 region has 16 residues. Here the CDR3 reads CASSLGLDGRGTEAFF. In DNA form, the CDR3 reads TGCGCCAGCAGCTTGGGCCTCGACGGGCGGGGCACTGAAGCTTTCTTT.

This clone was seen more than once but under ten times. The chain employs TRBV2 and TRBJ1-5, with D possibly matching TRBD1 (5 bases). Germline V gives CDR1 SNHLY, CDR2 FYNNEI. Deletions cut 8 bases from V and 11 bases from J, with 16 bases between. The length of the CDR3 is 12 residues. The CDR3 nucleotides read TGTGCCAGCGGAACATCCCCAGGGACCCAGCATTTT. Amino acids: CASGTSPGTQHF. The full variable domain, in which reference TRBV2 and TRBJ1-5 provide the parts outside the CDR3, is EPEVTQTPSHQVTQMGQEVILRCVPISNHLYFYWYRQILGQKVEFLVSFYNNEISEKSEIFDDQFSVERPDGSNFTLKIRSTKLEDSAMYFCASGTSPGTQHFGDGTRLSIL.

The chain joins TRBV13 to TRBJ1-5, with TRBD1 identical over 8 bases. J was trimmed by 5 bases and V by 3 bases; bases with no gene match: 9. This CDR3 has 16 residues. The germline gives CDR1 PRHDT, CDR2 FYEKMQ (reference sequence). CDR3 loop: CASSFKGGTGYQPQHF. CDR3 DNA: TGTGCCAGCAGCTTCAAGGGTGGGACAGGATATCAGCCCCAGCATTTT.

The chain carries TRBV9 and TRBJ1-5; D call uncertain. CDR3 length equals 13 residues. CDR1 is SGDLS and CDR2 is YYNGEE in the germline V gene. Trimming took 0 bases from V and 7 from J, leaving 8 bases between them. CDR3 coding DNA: TGTGCCAGCAGCGTAGGAGATAGACAGCCCCAGCATTTT. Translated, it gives CASSVGDRQPQHF.